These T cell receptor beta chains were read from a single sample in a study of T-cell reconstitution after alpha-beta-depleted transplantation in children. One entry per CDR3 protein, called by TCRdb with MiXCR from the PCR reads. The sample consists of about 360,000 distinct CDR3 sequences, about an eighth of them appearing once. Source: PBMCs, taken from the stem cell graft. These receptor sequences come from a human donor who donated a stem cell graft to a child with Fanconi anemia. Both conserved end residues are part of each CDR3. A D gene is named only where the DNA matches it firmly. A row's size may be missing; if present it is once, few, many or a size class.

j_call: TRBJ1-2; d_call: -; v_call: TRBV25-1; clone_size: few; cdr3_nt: TGTGCCAGCAGTCCTGACGCCGGTCAATCTGGCTACACCTTC; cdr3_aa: CASSPDAGQSGYTF
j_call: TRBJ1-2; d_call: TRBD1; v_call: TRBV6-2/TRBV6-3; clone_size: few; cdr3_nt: TGTGCCAGCAGCACTCCCGTACGGACAGGGGGATCCTATGGCTACACCTTC; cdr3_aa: CASSTPVRTGGSYGYTF
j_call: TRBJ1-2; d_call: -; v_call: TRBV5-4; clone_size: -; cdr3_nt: TGTGCCAGCAGCTTAACAGCTACCTATGGCTACACCTTC; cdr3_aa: CASSLTATYGYTF
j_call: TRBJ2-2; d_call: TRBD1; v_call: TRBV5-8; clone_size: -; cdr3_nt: TGTGCCAGTTTAGCCGGGACAGGGCACACCGGGGAGCTGTTTTTT; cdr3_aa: CASLAGTGHTGELFF
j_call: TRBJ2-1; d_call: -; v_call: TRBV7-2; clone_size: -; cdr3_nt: TGTGCCAGCAGCTATGTAGCGAGCAATGAGCAGTTCTTC; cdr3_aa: CASSYVASNEQFF
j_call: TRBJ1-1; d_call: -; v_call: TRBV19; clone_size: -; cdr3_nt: TGTGCCAGTAGTATAGAGGACAGCAGGACTGAAGCTTTCTTT; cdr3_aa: CASSIEDSRTEAFF
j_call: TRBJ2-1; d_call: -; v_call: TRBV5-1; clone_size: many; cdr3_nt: TGCGCCAGCAGCGGGCTTTGGGGGAATGAGCAGTTCTTC; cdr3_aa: CASSGLWGNEQFF
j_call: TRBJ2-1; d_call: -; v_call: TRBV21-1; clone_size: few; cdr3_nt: TGTGCCAGCAGCAAAGGGGACAGGCGCCGGCTGAGCTCCTACAATGAGCAGTTCTTC; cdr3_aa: CASSKGDRRRLSSYNEQFF
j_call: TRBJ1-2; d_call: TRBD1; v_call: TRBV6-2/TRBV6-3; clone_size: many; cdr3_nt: TGTGCCAGCAGTCCACAGGGGTATGGCTACACCTTC; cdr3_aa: CASSPQGYGYTF
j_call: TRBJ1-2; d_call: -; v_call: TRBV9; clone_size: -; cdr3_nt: TGTGCCAGCCAAGGGTTTTCCCATGGCTACACCTTC; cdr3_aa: CASQGFSHGYTF
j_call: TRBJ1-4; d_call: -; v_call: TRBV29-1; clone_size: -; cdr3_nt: TGCAGCGTCCAGGGAGGTCCTAATGAAAAACTGTTTTTT; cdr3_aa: CSVQGGPNEKLFF
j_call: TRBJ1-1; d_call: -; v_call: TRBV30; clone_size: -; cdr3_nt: TGTGCCTGGAGTGGTTACACTGAAGCTTTCTTT; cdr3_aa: CAWSGYTEAFF
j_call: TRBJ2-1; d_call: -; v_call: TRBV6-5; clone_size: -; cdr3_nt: TGTGCCAGCAGTTCCCGGGGTGCCTCCTACAATGAGCAGTTCTTC; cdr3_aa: CASSSRGASYNEQFF
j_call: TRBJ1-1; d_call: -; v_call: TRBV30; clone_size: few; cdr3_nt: TGTGCCTGGAGTGAACAGTCTGAAGCTTTCTTT; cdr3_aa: CAWSEQSEAFF
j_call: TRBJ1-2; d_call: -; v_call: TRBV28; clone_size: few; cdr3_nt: TGTGCCAGCAGTACGCCGGTCCTAGGCTATGGCTACACCTTC; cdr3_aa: CASSTPVLGYGYTF
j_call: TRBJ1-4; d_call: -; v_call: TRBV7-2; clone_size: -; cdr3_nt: TGTGCCAGCAGCTTAGTCAGTAATGAAAAACTGTTTTTT; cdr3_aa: CASSLVSNEKLFF
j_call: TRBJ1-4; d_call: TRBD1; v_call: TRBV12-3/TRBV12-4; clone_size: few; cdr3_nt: TGTGCCAGCAGTTGGAAGGGGGCCCGTGAAAAACTGTTTTTT; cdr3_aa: CASSWKGAREKLFF
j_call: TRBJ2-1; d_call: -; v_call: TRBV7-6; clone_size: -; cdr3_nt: TGTGCCAGCAGCTTAGGGGGGCTTTCTAGCGCGATAGAGCACAATGAGCAGTTCTTC; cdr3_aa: CASSLGGLSSAIEHNEQFF
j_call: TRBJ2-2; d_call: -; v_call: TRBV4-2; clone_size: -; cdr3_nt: TGTGCCAGGGGCCCCCGGGGCCTCGGGGAGCTGTTTTTT; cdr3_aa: CARGPRGLGELFF
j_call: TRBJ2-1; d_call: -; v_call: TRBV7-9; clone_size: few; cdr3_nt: TGTGCCAGCAGCCGCAGCGGTAGGTATGAGCAGTTCTTC; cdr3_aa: CASSRSGRYEQFF
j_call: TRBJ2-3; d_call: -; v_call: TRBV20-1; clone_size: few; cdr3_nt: TGCAGTGCTAGAGCTACTACAGACAAAGATACGCAGTATTTT; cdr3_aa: CSARATTDKDTQYF
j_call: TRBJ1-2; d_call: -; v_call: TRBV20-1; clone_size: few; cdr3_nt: TGCAGTGCTAGAACAAGCTGGGGCTACACCTTC; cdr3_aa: CSARTSWGYTF
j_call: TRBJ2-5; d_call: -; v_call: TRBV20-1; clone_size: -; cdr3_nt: TGCAGTGCTAGAGATGAGACACCTCAAGAGACCCAGTACTTC; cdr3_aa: CSARDETPQETQYF
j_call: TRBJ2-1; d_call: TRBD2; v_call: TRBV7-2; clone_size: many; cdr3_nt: TGTGCCAGCAGCCCCCTAGCGGGGGGCCATGAGCAGTTCTTC; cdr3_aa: CASSPLAGGHEQFF
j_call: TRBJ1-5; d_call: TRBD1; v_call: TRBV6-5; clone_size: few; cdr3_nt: TGTGCCAGCAGTTACGACAGGGTTCAGCCCCAGCATTTT; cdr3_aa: CASSYDRVQPQHF
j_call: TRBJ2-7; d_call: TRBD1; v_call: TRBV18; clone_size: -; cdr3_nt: TGTGCCAGCTCAACCGCAGGGGGCTACGAGCAGTACTTC; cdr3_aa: CASSTAGGYEQYF
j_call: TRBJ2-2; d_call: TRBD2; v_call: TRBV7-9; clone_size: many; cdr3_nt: TGTGCCAGCAGCCCTAGCGGCCGGAGAACCGGGGAGCTGTTTTTT; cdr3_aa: CASSPSGRRTGELFF
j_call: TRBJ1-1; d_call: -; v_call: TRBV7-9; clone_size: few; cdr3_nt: TGTGCCAGCAGCCCTTTAACAGGGAGCGCTGAAGCTTTCTTT; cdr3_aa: CASSPLTGSAEAFF
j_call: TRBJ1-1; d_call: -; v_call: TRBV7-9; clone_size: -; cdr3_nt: TGTGCCAGCAGCTTAGACGCCATGAGCGCTGAAGCTTTCTTT; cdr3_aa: CASSLDAMSAEAFF
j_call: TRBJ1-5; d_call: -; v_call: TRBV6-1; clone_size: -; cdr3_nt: TGTGCCAGCAGGCCCAACGTTGGACAATATAGCAATCAGCCCCAGCATTTT; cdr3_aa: CASRPNVGQYSNQPQHF
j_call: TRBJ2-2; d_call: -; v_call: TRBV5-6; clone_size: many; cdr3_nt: TGTGCCAGCAGCTTGGTTACCACCGGGGAGCTGTTTTTT; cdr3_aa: CASSLVTTGELFF
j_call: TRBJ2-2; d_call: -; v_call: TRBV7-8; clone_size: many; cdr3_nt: TGTGCCAGCAGCCTACGTCAGACCGGGGAGCTGTTTTTT; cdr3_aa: CASSLRQTGELFF
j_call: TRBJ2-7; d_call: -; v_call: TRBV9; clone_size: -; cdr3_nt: TGTGCCAGCAGCGGACCCGGCAGGGAGGACGAGCAGTACTTC; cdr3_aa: CASSGPGREDEQYF
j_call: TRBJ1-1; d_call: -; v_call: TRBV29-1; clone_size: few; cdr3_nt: TGCAGCGTTGTCGGGAGTTTTTCGACCACTGAAGCTTTCTTT; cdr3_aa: CSVVGSFSTTEAFF
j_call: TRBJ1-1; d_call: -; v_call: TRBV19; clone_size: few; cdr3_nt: TGTGCCAGCGCCCTAGGGCACACTGAAGCTTTCTTT; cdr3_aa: CASALGHTEAFF
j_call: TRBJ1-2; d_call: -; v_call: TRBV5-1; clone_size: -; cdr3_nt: TGCGCCAGCAGCCGGAACGGTGCGCACTATGGCTACACCTTC; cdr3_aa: CASSRNGAHYGYTF
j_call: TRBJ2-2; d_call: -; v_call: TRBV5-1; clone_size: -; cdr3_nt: TGCGCCAGCAGCTTCCTCGACAGCTCACCCGGGGAGCTGTTTTTT; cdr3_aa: CASSFLDSSPGELFF
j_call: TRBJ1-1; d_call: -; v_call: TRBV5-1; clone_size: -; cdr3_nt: TGCGCCAGCAGCTTGGCCGTAGGGGCACGGAACACTGAAGCTTTCTTT; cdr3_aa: CASSLAVGARNTEAFF
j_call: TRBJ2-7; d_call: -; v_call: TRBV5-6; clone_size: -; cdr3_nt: TGTGCCAGCGGCCCCGGACCGGTTTACGAGCAGTACTTC; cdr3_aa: CASGPGPVYEQYF
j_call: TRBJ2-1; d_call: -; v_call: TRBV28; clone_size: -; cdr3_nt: TGTGCCAGCACCACGTGGGACTATGAGCAGTTCTTC; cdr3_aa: CASTTWDYEQFF
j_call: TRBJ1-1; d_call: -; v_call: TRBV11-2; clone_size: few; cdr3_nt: TGTGCCAGCAGCTTAGATACTCGGGGCTCTGAAGCTTTCTTT; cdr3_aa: CASSLDTRGSEAFF
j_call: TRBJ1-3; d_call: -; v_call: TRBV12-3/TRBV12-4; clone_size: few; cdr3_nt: TGTGCCAGCAGTAATCAGGGAAACACCATATATTTT; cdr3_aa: CASSNQGNTIYF
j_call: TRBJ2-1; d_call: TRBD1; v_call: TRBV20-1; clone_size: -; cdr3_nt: TGCAGTGCCGAGGCGGGACAGGGGAACAATGAGCAGTTCTTC; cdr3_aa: CSAEAGQGNNEQFF
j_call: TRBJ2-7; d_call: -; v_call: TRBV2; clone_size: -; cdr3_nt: TGTGCCAGCAGACCTGGGACGGCTACCTACGAGCAGTACTTC; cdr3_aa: CASRPGTATYEQYF
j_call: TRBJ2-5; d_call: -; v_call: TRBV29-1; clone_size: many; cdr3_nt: TGCAGCGCCAGAGGACGCCGACATGGAGACCAAGAGACCCAGTACTTC; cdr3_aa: CSARGRRHGDQETQYF
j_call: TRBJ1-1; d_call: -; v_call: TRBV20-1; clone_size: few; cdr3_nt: TGCAGTGCTAGTAGTCCACCCTTCTTT; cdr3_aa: CSASSPPFF
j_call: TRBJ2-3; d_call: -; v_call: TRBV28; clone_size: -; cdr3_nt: TGTGCCAGCAGTTTTGCCCACGCAGATACGCAGTATTTT; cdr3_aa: CASSFAHADTQYF
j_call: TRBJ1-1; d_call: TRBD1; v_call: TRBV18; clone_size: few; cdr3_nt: TGTGCCAGCTCACCAGGGACAGGGTTGGAAACTGAAGCTTTCTTT; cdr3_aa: CASSPGTGLETEAFF